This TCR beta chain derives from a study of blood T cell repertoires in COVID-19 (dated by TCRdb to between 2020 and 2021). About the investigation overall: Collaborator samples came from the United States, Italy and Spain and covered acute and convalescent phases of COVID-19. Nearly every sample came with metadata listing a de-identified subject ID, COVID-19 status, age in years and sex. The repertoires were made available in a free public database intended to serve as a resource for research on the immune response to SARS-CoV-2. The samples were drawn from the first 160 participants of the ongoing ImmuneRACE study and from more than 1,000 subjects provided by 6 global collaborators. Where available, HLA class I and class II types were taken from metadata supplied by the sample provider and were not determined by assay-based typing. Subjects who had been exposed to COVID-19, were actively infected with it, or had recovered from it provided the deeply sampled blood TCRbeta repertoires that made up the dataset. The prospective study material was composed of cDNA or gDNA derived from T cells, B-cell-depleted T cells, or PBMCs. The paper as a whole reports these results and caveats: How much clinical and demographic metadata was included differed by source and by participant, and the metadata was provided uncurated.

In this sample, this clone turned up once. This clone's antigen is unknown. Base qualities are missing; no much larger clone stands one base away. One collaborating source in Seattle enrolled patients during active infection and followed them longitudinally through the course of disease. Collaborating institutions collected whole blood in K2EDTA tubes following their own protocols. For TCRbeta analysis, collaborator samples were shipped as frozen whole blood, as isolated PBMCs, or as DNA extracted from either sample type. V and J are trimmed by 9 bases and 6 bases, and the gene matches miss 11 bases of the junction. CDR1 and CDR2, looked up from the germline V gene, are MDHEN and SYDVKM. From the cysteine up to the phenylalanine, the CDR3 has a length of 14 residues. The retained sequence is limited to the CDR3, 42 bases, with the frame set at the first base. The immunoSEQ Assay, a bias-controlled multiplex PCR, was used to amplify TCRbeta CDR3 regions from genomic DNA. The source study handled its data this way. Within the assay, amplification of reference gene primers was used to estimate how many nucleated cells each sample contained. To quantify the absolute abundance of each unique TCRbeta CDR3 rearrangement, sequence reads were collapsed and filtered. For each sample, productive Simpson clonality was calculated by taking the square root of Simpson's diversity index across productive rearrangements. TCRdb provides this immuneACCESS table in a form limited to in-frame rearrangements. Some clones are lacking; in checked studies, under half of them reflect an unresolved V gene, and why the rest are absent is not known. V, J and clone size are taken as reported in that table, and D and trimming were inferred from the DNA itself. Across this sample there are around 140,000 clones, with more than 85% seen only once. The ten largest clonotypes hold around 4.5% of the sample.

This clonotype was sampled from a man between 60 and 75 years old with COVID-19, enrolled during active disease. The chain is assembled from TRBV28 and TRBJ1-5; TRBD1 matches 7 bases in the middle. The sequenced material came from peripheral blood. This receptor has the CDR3 CASKRQGNIQPQHF. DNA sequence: TGTGCCAGTAAAAGACAGGGAAACATTCAGCCCCAGCATTTT.